The rows below give T cell receptor beta chains drawn from one sample of a study of T cell changes during pregnancy in multiple sclerosis. Measured with immunoSEQ multiplex PCR; TCRdb has only the in-frame clones, and not every one. The data hold approximately 70,000 clones, with approximately 90% observed a single time. Source: peripheral blood, taken in the first trimester of pregnancy. These receptors all stem from a female donor in good health, enrolled as a control in a pregnancy study. The CDR3 runs from the conserved cysteine through the conserved F or W. The D gene is left open where the match is weak. The size field is filled for only some rows; it gives once, few, many or a size class.

v_gene	d_gene	j_gene	abundance	CDR3aa	CDR3nt
TRBV27	NA	TRBJ1-5	NA	CASSLASHSNQPQHF	TGTGCCAGCAGTTTGGCCTCTCACAGTAATCAGCCCCAGCATTTT
TRBV6-1	TRBD2	TRBJ2-5	NA	CASSEAGGGTRETQYF	TGTGCCAGCAGTGAAGCGGGGGGGGGAACCAGGGAGACCCAGTACTTC
TRBV10-3	TRBD2	TRBJ2-1	NA	CAIKARESGLAGGYNEQFF	TGTGCCATCAAGGCTCGGGAGTCGGGACTAGCGGGGGGCTACAATGAGCAGTTCTTC
TRBV29-1	NA	TRBJ1-2	few	CSTRENYGYTF	TGCAGCACCAGGGAAAACTATGGCTACACCTTC
TRBV5-1	TRBD2	TRBJ2-5	NA	CASSLGASGKETQYF	TGCGCCAGCAGCTTGGGGGCTAGCGGGAAGGAGACCCAGTACTTC
TRBV25-1	TRBD2	TRBJ2-7	NA	CASSEWASGNTYEQYF	TGTGCCAGCAGTGAATGGGCTAGCGGGAATACCTACGAGCAGTACTTC
TRBV4-2	NA	TRBJ2-1	NA	CASSQAISGEDNEQFF	TGTGCCAGCAGCCAAGCAATCAGCGGAGAAGACAATGAGCAGTTCTTC
TRBV15	NA	TRBJ2-1	NA	CATSRAYDNEQFF	TGTGCCACCAGCAGAGCTTATGACAATGAGCAGTTCTTC
TRBV25-1	NA	TRBJ2-1	NA	CASSRIHRSSERNEQFF	TGTGCCAGCAGTAGGATTCACCGGTCTAGCGAGAGAAATGAGCAGTTCTTC
TRBV27	TRBD1	TRBJ1-1	few	CASSFSGTAEAFF	TGTGCCAGCAGTTTCTCCGGGACAGCTGAAGCTTTCTTT
TRBV28	TRBD1	TRBJ2-7	NA	CASSQPGQGRDEQYF	TGTGCCAGCAGTCAACCGGGACAGGGAAGGGACGAGCAGTACTTC
TRBV13	TRBD1	TRBJ2-2	NA	CASSPRTGHGELFF	TGTGCCAGCAGCCCACGGACAGGGCACGGGGAGCTGTTTTTT
TRBV5-6	NA	TRBJ1-4	NA	CASSPRTATNEKLFF	TGTGCCAGCAGCCCGCGAACTGCAACTAATGAAAAACTGTTTTTT
TRBV10-3	TRBD1	TRBJ1-2	NA	CAISDDRDNGYTF	TGTGCCATCAGCGACGACAGGGATAACGGCTACACCTTC
TRBV7-2	NA	TRBJ2-3	NA	CASSSISTDTQYF	TGTGCCAGCAGCTCTATTAGCACAGATACGCAGTATTTT
TRBV4-2	TRBD2	TRBJ2-1	NA	CASSQDRTSGVARQFF	TGTGCCAGCAGCCAAGATCGGACTAGCGGGGTGGCTCGACAGTTCTTC
TRBV28	TRBD1	TRBJ2-7	NA	CASTKGRGSDEQYF	TGTGCCAGCACCAAAGGCAGGGGGAGCGACGAGCAGTACTTC
TRBV5-1	NA	TRBJ2-2	NA	CASSSPTNTGELFF	TGCGCCAGCAGCAGCCCCACGAACACCGGGGAGCTGTTTTTT
TRBV4-2	NA	TRBJ1-5	NA	CASSQDQGFNQPQHF	TGTGCCAGCAGCCAGGATCAGGGCTTCAATCAGCCCCAGCATTTT
TRBV28	TRBD1	TRBJ2-1	NA	CASSYARSGTGGEQFF	TGTGCCAGCAGTTACGCCCGTAGCGGGACAGGGGGTGAGCAGTTCTTC
TRBV7-2	NA	TRBJ1-2	NA	CASSLEARLGYTF	TGTGCCAGCAGCTTAGAGGCCAGGCTTGGCTACACCTTC
TRBV7-8	TRBD1	TRBJ2-5	NA	CASRGPIRDSQETQYF	TGTGCCAGCAGGGGCCCCATCCGGGACAGCCAAGAGACCCAGTACTTC
TRBV7-9	NA	TRBJ2-1	NA	CASSPKRRFGNEQFF	TGTGCCAGCAGCCCTAAACGGAGGTTTGGGAATGAGCAGTTCTTC
TRBV6-5	TRBD2	TRBJ2-5	NA	CASRGSGRARETQYF	TGTGCCAGCAGGGGTAGCGGGAGGGCCCGGGAGACCCAGTACTTC
TRBV7-8	TRBD1	TRBJ2-1	NA	CASSLIVAPTDRAGRQFF	TGTGCCAGCAGCTTAATAGTAGCCCCGACTGACAGGGCCGGTAGACAGTTCTTC
TRBV5-1	NA	TRBJ1-5	NA	CASSLDGGSNQPQHF	TGCGCCAGCAGCTTGGATGGGGGGAGCAATCAGCCCCAGCATTTT
TRBV19	TRBD2	TRBJ2-3	NA	CASTRLAGYTDTQYF	TGTGCCAGTACCCGACTAGCGGGATATACAGATACGCAGTATTTT
TRBV28	TRBD1	TRBJ1-5	NA	CASRLGTGRPQPQHF	TGTGCCAGCAGGTTGGGGACAGGGAGGCCCCAGCCCCAGCATTTT
TRBV30	TRBD1	TRBJ1-3	NA	CAWRAGGGNTIYF	TGTGCCTGGAGGGCAGGGGGTGGAAACACCATATATTTT
TRBV5-1	TRBD1	TRBJ2-7	NA	CASSRDRYEQYF	TGCGCCAGCAGCAGGGACAGGTACGAGCAGTACTTC
TRBV28	NA	TRBJ1-2	NA	CASSFRGGYGYTF	TGTGCCAGCAGTTTTCGGGGGGGCTATGGCTACACCTTC
TRBV7-9	NA	TRBJ2-5	NA	CASSTSLARETQYF	TGTGCCAGCAGCACCAGCCTAGCGCGAGAGACCCAGTACTTC
TRBV18	NA	TRBJ2-1	once	CASSGGLSYNEQFF	TGTGCCAGCTCAGGGGGGTTGAGCTACAATGAGCAGTTCTTC
TRBV5-1	NA	TRBJ2-1	NA	CASSLELPAQQFF	TGCGCCAGCAGCTTGGAACTCCCCGCGCAGCAGTTCTTC
TRBV15	TRBD2	TRBJ2-3	NA	CATKSPGLAGGSTDTQYF	TGTGCCACAAAATCTCCGGGACTAGCGGGAGGGAGCACAGATACGCAGTATTTT
TRBV7-7	NA	TRBJ2-5	NA	CASSSERGHQETQYF	TGTGCCAGCAGCTCGGAGAGGGGACATCAAGAGACCCAGTACTTC
TRBV4-1	NA	TRBJ2-2	NA	CASSHAANTGELFF	TGCGCCAGCAGCCATGCGGCGAACACCGGGGAGCTGTTTTTT
TRBV7-2	NA	TRBJ1-2	few	CASSLGAGRGYTF	TGTGCCAGCAGCTTAGGTGCCGGCAGGGGCTACACCTTC
TRBV28	TRBD1	TRBJ1-1	NA	CASSGGVTEAFF	TGTGCCAGCTCAGGGGGCGTCACTGAAGCTTTCTTT
TRBV28	NA	TRBJ2-7	NA	CASSSNYEQYF	TGTGCCAGCAGTTCCAACTACGAGCAGTACTTC
TRBV7-8	TRBD2	TRBJ2-4	NA	CASSDLPPSGSPGGAKNIQYF	TGTGCCAGCAGCGACCTCCCCCCTAGCGGGAGTCCCGGGGGAGCCAAAAACATTCAGTACTTC
TRBV2	NA	TRBJ1-5	NA	CASMLGEGVEPQHF	TGTGCCAGCATGCTTGGGGAAGGGGTCGAGCCCCAGCATTTT
TRBV6-6	NA	TRBJ2-7	NA	CASSSQRVYEQYF	TGTGCCAGCAGTTCCCAGCGGGTTTACGAGCAGTACTTC
TRBV5-1	TRBD2	TRBJ2-7	NA	CASRGQRGFYEQYF	TGCGCCAGCAGAGGGCAGCGGGGCTTCTACGAGCAGTACTTC
TRBV6-1	NA	TRBJ1-5	NA	CASSEGEGRTQHF	TGTGCCAGCAGTGAAGGGGAGGGGAGGACCCAGCATTTT
TRBV11-3	TRBD1	TRBJ1-5	NA	CASSLNRGSNQPQHF	TGTGCCAGCAGTTTGAACAGGGGGTCCAATCAGCCCCAGCATTTT
TRBV2	TRBD1	TRBJ2-7	NA	CASSPTLQGLNEQYF	TGTGCCAGCAGTCCCACCCTACAGGGGTTGAACGAGCAGTACTTC
TRBV5-4	TRBD2	TRBJ2-7	NA	CASSPGTSGPYEQYF	TGTGCCAGCAGCCCAGGGACTAGCGGTCCCTACGAGCAGTACTTC
TRBV5-1	TRBD1	TRBJ2-7	NA	CASSGHIGQGAEQYF	TGCGCCAGCAGCGGACATATCGGACAGGGGGCTGAGCAGTACTTC
TRBV5-1	NA	TRBJ2-7	NA	CASSLAQGLGEQYF	TGCGCCAGCAGCTTGGCCCAGGGCCTCGGGGAGCAGTACTTC
TRBV5-1	NA	TRBJ2-7	NA	CASSLGPLGLAIFYEQYF	TGCGCCAGCAGCCTGGGACCCTTGGGGCTAGCGATCTTCTACGAGCAGTACTTC
TRBV15	TRBD1	TRBJ1-1	once	CATSRHITPGQGYGSTEAFF	TGTGCCACCAGCAGACACATAACCCCGGGACAGGGGTACGGGAGCACTGAAGCTTTCTTT
TRBV6-1	NA	TRBJ1-1	NA	CASRSRGAIEAFF	TGTGCCAGCAGATCCCGGGGAGCCATTGAAGCTTTCTTT
TRBV2	TRBD1	TRBJ1-1	NA	CASSETPPGQGAYEAFF	TGTGCCAGCAGTGAAACCCCCCCGGGACAGGGGGCTTATGAAGCTTTCTTT
TRBV4-1	NA	TRBJ2-7	NA	CASSQVEGPYEQYF	TGCGCCAGCAGCCAAGTCGAGGGTCCCTACGAGCAGTACTTC